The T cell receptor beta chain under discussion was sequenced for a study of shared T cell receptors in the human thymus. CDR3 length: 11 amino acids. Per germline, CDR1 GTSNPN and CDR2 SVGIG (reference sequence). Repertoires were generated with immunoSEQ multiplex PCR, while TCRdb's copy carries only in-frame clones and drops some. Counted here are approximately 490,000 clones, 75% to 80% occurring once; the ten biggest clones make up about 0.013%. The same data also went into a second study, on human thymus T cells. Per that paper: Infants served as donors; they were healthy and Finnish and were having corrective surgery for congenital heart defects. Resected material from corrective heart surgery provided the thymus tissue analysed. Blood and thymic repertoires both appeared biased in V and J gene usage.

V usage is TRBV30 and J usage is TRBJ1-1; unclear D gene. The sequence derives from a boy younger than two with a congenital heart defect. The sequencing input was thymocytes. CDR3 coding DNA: TGTGTTAACAGTGGGAACACTGAAGCTTTCTTT. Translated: CVNSGNTEAFF.